Below, 14 T cell receptor beta chains from the same sample are listed, as sequenced in a study of T cell responses to AZD1222 COVID-19 vaccine. The repertoire was sequenced with immunoSEQ multiplex PCR; TCRdb's copy has only in-frame clones and lacks some. Of about 99,000 clones detected, about 87% appear once; the ten largest clones hold roughly 22%. The sample here was peripheral blood, taken on day 0 of AZD1222 vaccination. The receptors shown here come from an adult in good health.

The J gene is TRBJ2-5, the V gene TRBV19, with TRBD1 matching over 7 bases. The CDR3 sequence is 13 residues long. The ends lost 8 bases at V and 2 bases at J; junction bases unmatched: 5. Germline CDR1 reads LNHDA; CDR2 reads SQIVND (reference sequence). The CDR3 nucleotides are TGTGCCAGTGGGGGACAGCGACAAGAGACCCAGTACTTC. Residues: CASGGQRQETQYF.

This clone was recorded once. The chain is built from TRBV27 and TRBJ1-1, with 8 nucleotides matching TRBD1. There are 15 residues in the CDR3. V was pared by 3 bases and J by 5 bases, with 8 bases of the junction left unmatched. CDR1 is MNHEY, CDR2 SMNVEV, per germline (reference sequence). The CDR3 region has the DNA TGTGCCAGCAGTTTCCAAACAGGGGGAGGTACTGAAGCTTTCTTT. As protein: CASSFQTGGGTEAFF.

The chain uses TRBV5-8 and TRBJ1-2, with D perhaps TRBD1 (5 bases). Between the trimmed V and J ends, which lost 4 bases and 0 bases, there was a span of 22 bases. The CDR3 runs 18 residues. CDR1 is SGHTS and CDR2 is YDEGEE in the germline V gene. As DNA, the CDR3 is TGTGCCAGCAGCATGGCCCACGTCACAGGACCTCCTAACTATGGCTACACCTTC. Its translation is CASSMAHVTGPPNYGYTF.

The J gene is TRBJ1-1, the V gene TRBV28; D remains unclear. Trimming cost V 1 base and J 9 bases, with 18 bases left between them. The CDR3 length is 15 residues. Germline-derived CDR1 and CDR2 are MDHEN and SYDVKM. In DNA, the CDR3 is TGTGCCAGCAGTTTATCTTCCCTGGGTGGTGGACAAGCTTTCTTT. As protein: CASSLSSLGGGQAFF.

V gene TRBV19 combines with J gene TRBJ1-1; D possibly corresponds to TRBD1 (5 bases). V lost 5 bases and J lost 4, with 23 bases in between. CDR3 size: 17 residues. Germline-derived CDR1 and CDR2 are LNHDA and SQIVND (reference sequence). The CDR3 bases are TGTGCCAGTAGTGACCCCGATACCGGGGCGAAGAGCACTGAAGCTTTCTTT. It is translated as CASSDPDTGAKSTEAFF.

The chain joins TRBV7-6 to TRBJ2-2; TRBD1 matches 7 bases. Looked up from germline, CDR1 is SGHVS and CDR2 is FNYEAQ. Trimming cost V 6 bases and J 6 bases; bases outside gene matches: 4. The CDR3 loop spans 13 amino acids. The CDR3 loop is CASRQTGAGELFF. DNA of the CDR3: TGTGCCAGCAGACAAACAGGGGCCGGGGAGCTGTTTTTT.

To note about this clone: At one end the junction does not follow the germline gene, possibly because of a read error. The chain combines TRBV6-6 with TRBJ2-5; 7 bases align to TRBD1. Per germline, CDR1 MNHNY and CDR2 SVGAGI (reference sequence). CDR3 length: 15 amino acids. Here the CDR3 DNA reads TGTGCCAGCAGTGACTCAGGGGGATTCCAAGAGACCCAGTACTTC. This gives the protein CASSDSGGFQETQYF.

Only a few counts were recorded for this clone. The chain employs TRBV7-2 and TRBJ2-7, with 7 nucleotides matching TRBD1. CDR1 is SGHTA and CDR2 is FQGNSA in the germline V gene. Unmatched junction bases numbered 8, after V lost 4 bases and J lost 2 bases. The CDR3 extends over 15 amino acids. CDR3 sequence (DNA): TGTGCCAGCAGCTCCCGCGGACAGGAAACCTACGAGCAGTACTTC. It yields the protein CASSSRGQETYEQYF.

This chain uses TRBV7-8 with TRBJ1-4; 10 nucleotides match TRBD1. CDR1 and CDR2 (germline): SGHVS, FQNEAQ. The V segment lost 5 bases and the J segment 6 bases; nucleotides outside the gene matches: 3. The CDR3 consists of 14 residues. CDR3 amino acids: CASSLGQGYEKLFF. The CDR3 DNA sequence: TGTGCCAGCAGCCTGGGACAGGGGTATGAAAAACTGTTTTTT.

The genes are TRBV7-2 and TRBJ2-5, with D hard to call. This CDR3 is 15 amino acids long. Germline CDR1 SGHTA, CDR2 FQGNSA. V was shortened by 2 bases and J by 0 bases, with 10 bases between the two germline ends. The CDR3 loop is CASSLYVSNQETQYF. The CDR3 region has the DNA TGTGCCAGCAGCTTATACGTTTCGAACCAAGAGACCCAGTACTTC.

This rearrangement joins TRBV28 to TRBJ2-1, with D possibly being TRBD1 (6 bases). Germline-derived CDR1 and CDR2 are MDHEN and SYDVKM. This CDR3 is built from 14 residues. The germline V and J ends were trimmed by 2 bases and 2 bases, with 7 bases remaining between them. CDR3 region: CASSLGDTYNEQFF. For the CDR3, the DNA is TGTGCCAGCAGTTTAGGGGACACCTACAATGAGCAGTTCTTC.

This clone was detected once. The chain carries TRBV12-3 or TRBV12-4 and TRBJ1-2; 10 nucleotides agree with TRBD1. This CDR3 spans 13 amino acids. With V trimmed by 7 bases and J by 8 bases, 7 bases remained unmatched. The CDR3 DNA reads as TGTGCCAGCACCCGACAGGGGGCGATGGGCTACACCTTC. Protein product: CASTRQGAMGYTF.

Turning to this clone: The sample contains more than one DNA sequence encoding this CDR3. The rearrangement uses TRBV18 and TRBJ1-5; D is perhaps TRBD1 (5 bases). Germline V gene sequence: CDR1 KGHSH, CDR2 LQKENI. V dropped 2 bases and J dropped 7 bases, with 9 bases sitting between them. The CDR3 extends over 13 amino acids. CDR3 in amino acids: CASSPGRDQPQHF. Here the CDR3 DNA reads TGTGCCAGCTCACCAGGCAGGGACCAGCCCCAGCATTTT.

This chain uses TRBV18 with TRBJ1-5, with no clear D. V was shortened by 3 bases and J by 8 bases, with 14 bases between the two germline ends. CDR1 and CDR2 from the germline V gene are KGHSH and LQKENI. The CDR3 length is 14 residues. The CDR3 here is CASSPFGGMEPQHF. The CDR3 DNA reads as TGTGCCAGCTCACCGTTCGGAGGGATGGAGCCCCAGCATTTT.